These 5 T cell receptor beta chains were all obtained from the same sample, sequenced in a study of response to subunit inactivated influenza vaccine. Via MiXCR, TCRdb re-called the RT-PCR reads, giving one row per CDR3 protein. The sample includes 170,000 or so distinct CDR3 sequences, around 11% of them seen just once. This specimen was CD8+ T cells sorted from PBMCs, taken about 24 months after vaccination. Receptor source: a man in his fifties or sixties who received an inactivated influenza vaccine.

A few counts support this clonotype. The rearrangement links TRBV4-3 to TRBJ2-1; 9 bases map to TRBD1. The CDR3 contains 16 residues. Germline loops: CDR1 LGHNA, CDR2 YSLEER. Trimming took 1 base from V and 7 from J; bases not matched to a gene: 8. CDR3 sequence: CASSQATGGKSNEQFF. The CDR3 region has the DNA TGCGCCAGCAGCCAAGCCACAGGGGGCAAGTCGAATGAGCAGTTCTTC.

This clonotype has just a few counts. The V and J genes are TRBV6-1 and TRBJ2-7; D is ambiguous. Germline CDR1 reads MNHNS; CDR2 reads SASEGT. The V and J ends lost 8 bases and 3 bases respectively, with 17 bases between them. This CDR3 comprises 14 residues. In DNA form, the CDR3 reads TGTGCCAGCCGAAGAGCGAGCCAGTTCTACGAGCAGTACTTC. It yields the protein CASRRASQFYEQYF.

This clonotype was picked up one time. The chain combines TRBV20-1 with TRBJ2-7; 10 bases are shared with TRBD2. This CDR3 spans 15 amino acids. Germline assignment: CDR1 DFQATT and CDR2 SNEGSKA (reference sequence). The V and J ends lost 0 bases and 5 bases, in that order; junction bases with no gene match: 7. The CDR3 nucleotides read TGCAGTGCTAGAGAACCGGGACTAGCGACCGACGAGCAGTACTTC. This translates into CSAREPGLATDEQYF.

The gene calls are TRBV29-1 and TRBJ2-2, with D possibly matching TRBD2 (5 bases). The CDR3 is made up of 13 amino acids. From germline, CDR1 is SQVTM and CDR2 ANQGSEA. Trimming removed 5 bases at V and 7 bases at J, with 14 bases between. This CDR3 is CSVLSGTNGELFF. CDR3 sequence (DNA): TGCAGCGTTCTATCGGGAACCAACGGGGAGCTGTTTTTT.

The V and J genes are TRBV10-1 and TRBJ2-7; no firm D call. Between the trimmed V and J ends, which lost 9 bases and 4 bases, there was a span of 13 bases. The CDR3 covers 12 residues. The germline V gene has CDR1 WNHNN and CDR2 SYGVQD (reference sequence). CDR3 bases: TGCGCCAGGCATTTGGACGGTTACGAGCAGTACTTC. Amino acid sequence: CARHLDGYEQYF.